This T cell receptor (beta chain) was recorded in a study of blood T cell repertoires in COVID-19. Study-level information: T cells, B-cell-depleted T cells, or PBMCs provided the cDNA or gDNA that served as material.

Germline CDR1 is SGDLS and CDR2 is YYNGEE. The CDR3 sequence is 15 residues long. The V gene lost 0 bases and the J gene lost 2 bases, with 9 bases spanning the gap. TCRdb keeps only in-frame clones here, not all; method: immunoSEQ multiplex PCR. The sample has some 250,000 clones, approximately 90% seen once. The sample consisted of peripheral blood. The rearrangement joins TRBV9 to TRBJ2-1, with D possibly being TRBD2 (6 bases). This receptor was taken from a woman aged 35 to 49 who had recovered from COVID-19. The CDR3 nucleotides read TGTGCCAGCAGCGTAGCTAGCGTTCCCTACAATGAGCAGTTCTTC. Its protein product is CASSVASVPYNEQFF.